This T cell receptor beta chain was found in a study of T cells after yellow fever vaccination. Study in general: SMART-Seq v4 Ultra Low Input prepared libraries from low-cell fractions. Overall study results and limits: It was a weaker secondary response, yet one that peaked faster, at day 5 versus 15. From the bulk population, abundant clonotypes could contaminate and appear within FACS-sorted repertoires.

This CDR3 is 14 amino acids long. Germline V lookup: CDR1 DFQATT, CDR2 SNEGSKA (reference sequence). After removal of 6 bases from V and 1 base from J, the junction contained 8 bases not matched to a gene. As concerns this clonotype: The antigen is unknown.

Template switching by 5'RACE produced TCR cDNA, adding a universal primer site and UMIs. A single record per CDR3 protein comes from TCRdb applying MiXCR to the 5' RACE reads. The sample holds 500,000 to 700,000 distinct CDR3 sequences, about a fifth seen once. The V and J genes are TRBV20-1 and TRBJ2-5, with TRBD1 identical over 7 bases. The receptor comes from a man between 25 and 39 years old who received the YFV17D yellow fever vaccine. Sequenced material: PBMCs, taken 15 days after the yellow fever booster vaccination. The CDR3 loop is CSAMGTAVQETQYF. The CDR3 DNA is TGCAGTGCCATGGGGACAGCCGTCCAAGAGACCCAGTACTTC.